A single T cell receptor (beta chain) is shown here with its context. What it recognizes is unknown. The CDR3 has 14 amino acids. V was clipped by 1 base and J by 2 bases, with 8 bases between them. The sample is drawn from a study of identical twins. Template switching added a universal primer binding site, and final cDNA carried unique molecular identifiers. TCRdb used MiXCR to reprocess the 5' RACE reads, holding one entry per CDR3 protein. Among around 550,000 distinct CDR3 sequences listed, about 16% were seen once. Study findings and constraints: Invariant T cells like MAIT and iNKT could partly confound the zero-insertion analyses.

These same data were also listed under a study on yellow fever vaccine responses in identical twins. That source reports: Reportedly, twins' vaccine T cell responses looked partly convergent and partly personalized.

J is TRBJ1-1 and V is TRBV12-3 or TRBV12-4; the D is unclear. The sample comprised CD4+ T cells sorted from blood. The TCR originated in a woman under 30 in good health. The CDR3 protein is CASSLVFKNTEAFF. CDR3 DNA: TGTGCCAGCAGTTTAGTTTTCAAAAACACTGAAGCTTTCTTT.